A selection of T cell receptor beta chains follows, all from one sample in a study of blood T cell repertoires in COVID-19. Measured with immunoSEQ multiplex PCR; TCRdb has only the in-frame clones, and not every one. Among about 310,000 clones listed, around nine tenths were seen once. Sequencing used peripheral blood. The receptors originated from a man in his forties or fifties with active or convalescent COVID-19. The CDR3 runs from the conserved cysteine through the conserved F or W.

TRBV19	CASSSPRDRNEKLFF
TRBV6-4	CASSRDTYTDTQYF
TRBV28	CASTENTEAFF
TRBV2	CATSTSGANTGELFF
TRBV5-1	CASSSQGNQETQYF
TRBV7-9	CASSLRGSYEQYF
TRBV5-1	CASSRTGPYNEQFF
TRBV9	CASSAENRVGYTF
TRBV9	CASSIDSLSGNTIYF
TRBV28	CATNPGGGEKLFF
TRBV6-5	CASSPDRGPGNTIYF
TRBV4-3	CASSQEFSGEKLFF
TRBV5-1	CASSTGQGNYGYTF
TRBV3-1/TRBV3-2	CASSSRGGYTF
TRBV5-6	CASSQSQFATNEKLFF
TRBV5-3	CARSLTMRAQYF
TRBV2	CASSKPDRIPISSGNTIYF
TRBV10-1	CASNWRIGGSNQPQHF
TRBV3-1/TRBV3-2	CASSQVSSYNEQFF
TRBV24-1	CATSDTTSPTEAFF
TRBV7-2	CASSYVGDRAYEQYF
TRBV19	CASNEESYGYTF
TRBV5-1	CASSLRTSFSYNSPLHF
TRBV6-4	CASTTVHHNSGANVLTF
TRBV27	CASSLTDSSEAFF
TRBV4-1	CASSQLQGRSGANVLTF
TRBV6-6	CASSPQGYLETQYF
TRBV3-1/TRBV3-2	CASSRQGDHTEAFF
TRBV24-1	CATSDPGTGEEQYF
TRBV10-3	CAISEGRVGDQPQHF
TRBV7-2	CASSHEWGGLTEAFF
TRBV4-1	CASSQEIGQERASYGYTF
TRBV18	CASSPGVGAGNEQFF
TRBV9	CASSADMSYNSPLHF
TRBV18	CASSPLGGRTAETQYF
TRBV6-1	CASSEVSENRNTIYF
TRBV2	CASSERLAGGYEQYF
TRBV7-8	CASRKREGQTDTQYF
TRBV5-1	CASTPLAGHNEQFF
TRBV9	CASSVEASERTDTQYF
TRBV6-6	CASSPERNSYEQYF
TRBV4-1	CASSHQLAGSYNEQFF
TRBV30	CAWSARSVYEQYF
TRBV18	CASSPDSSPYEQYF
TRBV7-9	CASSLTAYQETQYF